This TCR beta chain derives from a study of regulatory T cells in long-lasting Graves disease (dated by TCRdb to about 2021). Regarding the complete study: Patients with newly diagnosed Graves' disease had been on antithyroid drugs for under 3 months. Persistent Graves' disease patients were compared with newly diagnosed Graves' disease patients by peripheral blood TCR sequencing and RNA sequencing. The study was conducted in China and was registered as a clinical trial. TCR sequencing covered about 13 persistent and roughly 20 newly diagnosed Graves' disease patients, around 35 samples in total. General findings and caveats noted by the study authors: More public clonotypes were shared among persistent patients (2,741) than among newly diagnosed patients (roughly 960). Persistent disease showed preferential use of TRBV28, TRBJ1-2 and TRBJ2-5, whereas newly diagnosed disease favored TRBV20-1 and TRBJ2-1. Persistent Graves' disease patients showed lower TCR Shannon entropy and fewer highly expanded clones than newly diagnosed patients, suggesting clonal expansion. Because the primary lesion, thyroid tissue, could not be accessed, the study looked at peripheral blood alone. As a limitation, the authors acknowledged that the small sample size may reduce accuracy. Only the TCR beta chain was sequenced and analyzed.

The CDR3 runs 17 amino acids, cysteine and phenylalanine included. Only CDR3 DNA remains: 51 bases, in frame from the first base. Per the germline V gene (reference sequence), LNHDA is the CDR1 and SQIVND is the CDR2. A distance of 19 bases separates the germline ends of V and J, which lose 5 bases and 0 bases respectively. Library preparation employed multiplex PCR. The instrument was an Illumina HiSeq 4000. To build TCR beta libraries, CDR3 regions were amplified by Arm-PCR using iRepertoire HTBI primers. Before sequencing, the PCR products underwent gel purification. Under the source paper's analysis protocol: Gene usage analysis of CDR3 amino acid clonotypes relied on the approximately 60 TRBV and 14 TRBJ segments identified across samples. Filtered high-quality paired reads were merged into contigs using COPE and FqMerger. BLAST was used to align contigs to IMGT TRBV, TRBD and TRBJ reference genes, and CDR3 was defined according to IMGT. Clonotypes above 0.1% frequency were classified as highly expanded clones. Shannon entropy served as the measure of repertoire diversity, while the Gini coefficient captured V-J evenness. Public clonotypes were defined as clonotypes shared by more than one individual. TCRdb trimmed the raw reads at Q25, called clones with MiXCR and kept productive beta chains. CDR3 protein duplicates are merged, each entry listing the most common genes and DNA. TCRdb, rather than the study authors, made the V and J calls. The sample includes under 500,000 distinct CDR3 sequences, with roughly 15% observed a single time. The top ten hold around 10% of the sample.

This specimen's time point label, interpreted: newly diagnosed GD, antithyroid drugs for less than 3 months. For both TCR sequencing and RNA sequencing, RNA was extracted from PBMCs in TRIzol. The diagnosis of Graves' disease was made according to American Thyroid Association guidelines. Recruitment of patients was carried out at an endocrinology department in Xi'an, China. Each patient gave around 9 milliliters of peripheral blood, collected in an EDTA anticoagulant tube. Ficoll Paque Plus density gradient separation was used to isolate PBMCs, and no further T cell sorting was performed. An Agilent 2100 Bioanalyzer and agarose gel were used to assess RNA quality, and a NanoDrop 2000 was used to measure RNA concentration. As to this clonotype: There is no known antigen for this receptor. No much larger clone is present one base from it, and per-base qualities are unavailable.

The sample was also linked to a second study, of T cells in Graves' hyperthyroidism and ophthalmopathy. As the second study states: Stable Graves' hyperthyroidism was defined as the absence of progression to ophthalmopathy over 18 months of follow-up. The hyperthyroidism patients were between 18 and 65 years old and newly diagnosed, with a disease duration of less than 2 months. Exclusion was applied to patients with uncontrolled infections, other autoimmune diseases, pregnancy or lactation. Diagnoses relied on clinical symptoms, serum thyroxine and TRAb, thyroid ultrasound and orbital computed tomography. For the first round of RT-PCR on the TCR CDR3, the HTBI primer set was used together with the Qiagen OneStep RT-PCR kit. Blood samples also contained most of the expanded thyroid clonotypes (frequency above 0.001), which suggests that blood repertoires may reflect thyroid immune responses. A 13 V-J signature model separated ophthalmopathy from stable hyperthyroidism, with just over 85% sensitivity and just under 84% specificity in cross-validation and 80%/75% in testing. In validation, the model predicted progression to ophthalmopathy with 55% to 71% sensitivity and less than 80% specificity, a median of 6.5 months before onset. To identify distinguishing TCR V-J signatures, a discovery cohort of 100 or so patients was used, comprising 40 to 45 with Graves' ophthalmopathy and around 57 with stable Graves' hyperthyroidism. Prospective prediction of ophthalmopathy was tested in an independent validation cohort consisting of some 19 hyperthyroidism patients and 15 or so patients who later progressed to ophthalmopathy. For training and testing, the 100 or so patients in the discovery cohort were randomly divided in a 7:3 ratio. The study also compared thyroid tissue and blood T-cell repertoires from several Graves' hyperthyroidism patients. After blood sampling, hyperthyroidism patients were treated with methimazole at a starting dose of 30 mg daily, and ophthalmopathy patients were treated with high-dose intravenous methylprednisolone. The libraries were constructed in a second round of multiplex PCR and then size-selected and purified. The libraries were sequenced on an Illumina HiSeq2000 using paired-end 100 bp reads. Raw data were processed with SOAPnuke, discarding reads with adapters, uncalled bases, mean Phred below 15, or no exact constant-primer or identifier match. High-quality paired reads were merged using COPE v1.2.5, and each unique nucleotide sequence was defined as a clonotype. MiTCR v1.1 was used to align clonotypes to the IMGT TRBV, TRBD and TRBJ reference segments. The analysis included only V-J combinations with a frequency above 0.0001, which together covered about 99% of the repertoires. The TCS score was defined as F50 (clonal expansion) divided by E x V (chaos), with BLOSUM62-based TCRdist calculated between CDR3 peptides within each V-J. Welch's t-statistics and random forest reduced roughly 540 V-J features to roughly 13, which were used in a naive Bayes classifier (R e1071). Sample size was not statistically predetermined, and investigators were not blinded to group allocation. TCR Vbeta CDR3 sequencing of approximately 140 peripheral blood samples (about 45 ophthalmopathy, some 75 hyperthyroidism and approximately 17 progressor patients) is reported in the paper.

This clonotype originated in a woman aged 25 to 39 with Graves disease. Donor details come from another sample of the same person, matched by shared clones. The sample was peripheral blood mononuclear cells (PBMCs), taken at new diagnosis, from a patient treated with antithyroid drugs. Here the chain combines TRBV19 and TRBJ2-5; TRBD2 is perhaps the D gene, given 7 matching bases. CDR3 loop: CASSHGGGFGYQETQYF. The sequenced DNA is TGTGCCAGTAGTCATGGGGGGGGCTTCGGGTACCAAGAGACCCAGTACTTC.